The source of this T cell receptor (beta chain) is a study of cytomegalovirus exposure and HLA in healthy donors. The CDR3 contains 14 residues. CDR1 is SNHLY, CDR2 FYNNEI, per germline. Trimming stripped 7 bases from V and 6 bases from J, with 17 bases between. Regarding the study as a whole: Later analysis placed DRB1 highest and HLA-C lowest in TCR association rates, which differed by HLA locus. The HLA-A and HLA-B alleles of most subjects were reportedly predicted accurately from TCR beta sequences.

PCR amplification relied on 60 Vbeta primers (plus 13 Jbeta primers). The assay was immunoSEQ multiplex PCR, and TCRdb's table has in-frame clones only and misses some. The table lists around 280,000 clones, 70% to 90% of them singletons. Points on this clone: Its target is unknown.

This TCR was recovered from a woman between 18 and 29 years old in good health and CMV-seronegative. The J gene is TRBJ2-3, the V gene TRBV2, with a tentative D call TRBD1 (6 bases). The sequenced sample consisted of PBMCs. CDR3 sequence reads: CASTEGGKSDTQYF. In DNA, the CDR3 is TGTGCCAGCACCGAAGGGGGAAAGTCGGATACGCAGTATTTT.